The TCR beta chain described here comes from a study of post-analysis software for immune sequencing data. Study-level results: In patients, a few TRBV segments were more frequent than in controls, with TRBV5-6, TRBV5-1 and TRBV20-1 among them.

As concerns this clonotype: What it binds is unknown.

Sequencing libraries made from TCR beta cDNA carried unique molecular identifiers. TCRdb ran MiXCR on the PCR reads and lists one entry per CDR3 protein. The sample contains approximately 690,000 distinct CDR3 sequences, approximately 59% of which appear only once. Trimming stripped 0 bases from V and 0 bases from J, with 7 bases between. CDR3 length equals 15 residues. CDR1 is MNHNY and CDR2 is SVGAGI in the germline V gene (reference sequence). The sample consisted of blood. The receptor comes from a girl aged 2 to 9 with multiple sclerosis. The V call is TRBV6-6, the J call TRBJ2-3; D unresolved. This CDR3 is CASSYSQDSTDTQYF. For the CDR3, the DNA is TGTGCCAGCAGTTACTCGCAGGATAGCACAGATACGCAGTATTTT.